A single sample gave rise to the 3 T cell receptor beta chains below, sequenced in a study of T cells after yellow fever vaccination. Each CDR3 protein gets one entry after TCRdb re-called the 5' RACE reads with MiXCR. Here the sample spans roughly 330,000 distinct CDR3 sequences, 6.8% being singletons. Source: PBMCs, taken about 49 days after the first yellow fever vaccination. The receptors come from a man aged 18 to 30 who received the YFV17D yellow fever vaccine.

The chain recombines TRBV4-1 with TRBJ2-2, with D possibly matching TRBD1 (5 bases). V was cut by 4 bases and J by 4 bases, with 16 bases left in between. This CDR3 region has 16 residues. Looked up from germline, CDR1 is MGHRA and CDR2 is YSYEKL. The CDR3 spells CASSPVGRGPTGELFF. The CDR3 DNA reads as TGCGCCAGCAGCCCAGTCGGTAGGGGCCCCACCGGGGAGCTGTTTTTT.

The chain links TRBV27 to TRBJ2-2, with TRBD2 as a possible D gene (5 bases). V shed 3 bases and J shed 4 bases, with 12 bases lying between them. From germline, CDR1 is MNHEY and CDR2 SMNVEV (reference sequence). The CDR3 sequence is 15 residues long. DNA for the CDR3: TGTGCCAGCAGTTTCTTGGGCGCGGGCACCGGGGAGCTGTTTTTT. It translates to CASSFLGAGTGELFF.

Many counts were recorded for this clonotype. The rearrangement uses TRBV5-1 and TRBJ2-1, with 12 nucleotides matching TRBD1. V gave up 4 bases and J gave up 10 bases; unmatched junction bases: 12. The CDR3 totals 16 residues. Germline V gene lookup returns CDR1 SGHRS and CDR2 YFSETQ. CDR3 nucleotide sequence: TGCGCCAGCAGCCGGGACCACGGGACAGGGGGCAGAGAGCAGTTCTTC. It translates to CASSRDHGTGGREQFF.